What follows are 10 T cell receptor beta chains derived from one specimen sequenced in a study of blood T cell repertoires in COVID-19. The method was immunoSEQ multiplex PCR; TCRdb's version includes in-frame clones alone and lacks a portion of them. The sample comprises 140,000 to 150,000 clones, about 85% of which are singletons, and about 3% rests with the top ten. Sample: peripheral blood. The receptor source for this set is a woman aged 40 to 50 with active or convalescent COVID-19.

V is TRBV30 and J is TRBJ1-2; the D gene is possibly TRBD1 (5 bases). The CDR3 has 16 residues. CDR1 is GTSNPN and CDR2 is SVGIG in the germline V gene (reference sequence). Trimming cost V 5 bases and J 1 base, with 20 bases left between them. This CDR3 reads CAWAPNRGVGNYGYTF. The CDR3 DNA sequence: TGTGCCTGGGCCCCGAATAGGGGTGTGGGTAACTATGGCTACACCTTC.

J is TRBJ1-1 and V is TRBV27; D ambiguous. Germline-derived CDR1 and CDR2 are MNHEY and SMNVEV (reference sequence). The CDR3 is made up of 14 amino acids. Trimming removed 6 bases from V and 6 bases from J, with 17 bases in between. The CDR3 region has the DNA TGTGCCAGCAGCAAGTACTCCCTGTCGGCTGAAGCTTTCTTT. It translates to CASSKYSLSAEAFF.

The CDR3 DNA sequence: TGCAGTGCTAGTCAAGGGGGCGGTCAGCCCCAGCATTTT. Its translation: CSASQGGGQPQHF. This rearrangement joins TRBV20-1 to TRBJ1-5; 7 nucleotides agree with TRBD1. Germline values: CDR1 DFQATT, CDR2 SNEGSKA (reference sequence). The CDR3 is 13 amino acids. The ends lost 3 bases at V and 6 bases at J; junction bases unmatched: 5.

The rearrangement links TRBV5-5 to TRBJ1-1; D uncertain. Trimming left V 1 base short and J 10 bases short, with 17 bases between. Germline CDR1 is SGHKS and CDR2 is YYEKEE (reference sequence). The CDR3 is made up of 14 amino acids. The CDR3 DNA reads as TGTGCCAGCAGCTTGATGTACGGGGTGATAGGAGCTTTCTTT. This gives the protein CASSLMYGVIGAFF.

The genes are TRBV5-6 and TRBJ1-1; TRBD1 agrees at 7 bases. Germline CDR1 is SGHDT and CDR2 is YYEEEE. V dropped 5 bases and J dropped 3; count of bases not matched to a gene: 10. The CDR3 has 15 residues. The DNA for the CDR3 is TGTGCCAGCAGAACTTCCGACAGGGACTACACTGAAGCTTTCTTT. Residues: CASRTSDRDYTEAFF.

The genes are TRBV25-1 and TRBJ2-7; 8 bases are a match to TRBD1. CDR1 and CDR2 (germline): MGHDK, SYGVNS. There are 12 residues in the CDR3. Trimming cost V 8 bases and J 4 bases; bases outside gene matches: 4. The DNA for the CDR3 is TGTGCCAGCGGCAGGGGGCCATACGAGCAGTACTTC. Protein product: CASGRGPYEQYF.

This rearrangement joins TRBV5-1 to TRBJ1-2, with D perhaps TRBD1 (6 bases). Deletions cut 3 bases from V and 4 bases from J, with 13 bases between. Per germline, CDR1 SGHRS and CDR2 YFSETQ. The CDR3 length is 14 residues. CDR3 in DNA: TGCGCCAGCAGCTCCCAGGGGAGTAGCTATGGCTACACCTTC. Residues: CASSSQGSSYGYTF.

The chain joins TRBV19 to TRBJ1-4; D not certain. Trimming removed 2 bases from V and 5 bases from J, with 9 bases in between. Germline assignment: CDR1 LNHDA and CDR2 SQIVND (reference sequence). The CDR3 length is 14 residues. The CDR3, as DNA: TGTGCCAGTAGTATACGCGTACCGAATGAAAAACTGTTTTTT. Translation gives CASSIRVPNEKLFF.

The gene calls are TRBV7-2 and TRBJ2-3, with a tentative D call TRBD1 (6 bases). The CDR3 covers 13 residues. Germline V CDR1 and CDR2: SGHTA, FQGNSA. V lost 4 bases and J 4 bases, leaving 9 bases between the germline ends. This CDR3 is CASSSGASDTQYF. Written as DNA, the CDR3 is TGTGCCAGCAGCTCAGGGGCCTCAGATACGCAGTATTTT.

This chain links TRBV2 with TRBJ2-3, with 9 bases aligning to TRBD1. Germline CDR1 SNHLY, CDR2 FYNNEI. There are 13 residues in the CDR3. The trim removed 8 bases at V and 3 bases at J, leaving 3 bases unmatched. The CDR3 loop is CASDRGRTDTQYF. As DNA, the CDR3 is TGTGCCAGCGACAGGGGGAGAACAGATACGCAGTATTTT. The full variable domain, completed using reference TRBV2 and TRBJ2-3, is EPEVTQTPSHQVTQMGQEVILRCVPISNHLYFYWYRQILGQKVEFLVSFYNNEISEKSEIFDDQFSVERPDGSNFTLKIRSTKLEDSAMYFCASDRGRTDTQYFGPGTRLTVL.